This passage covers 9 T cell receptor beta chains from one sample sequenced in a study of OX40 agonist ivuxolimab in advanced cancers. The protocol was immunoSEQ multiplex PCR, while the TCRdb copy is restricted to in-frame clones and leaves out a portion. The table records 75,000 to 95,000 clones, roughly 94% of them present only once. Here the sequenced sample was CD4+ or CD8+ T cells sorted from blood, taken in a trial of the OX40 agonist ivuxolimab. These receptors all come from an adult with an advanced solid tumor such as melanoma, head and neck, liver or kidney cancer.

The rearrangement uses TRBV5-1 and TRBJ1-1; tentatively, D is TRBD1 (6 bases). This CDR3 spans 16 amino acids. The V gene's germline CDR1 is SGHRS and CDR2 YFSETQ. Trimming took 0 bases from V and 0 from J, leaving 12 bases between them. CDR3 sequence: CASSLAQGSMNTEAFF. CDR3 nucleotides: TGCGCCAGCAGCTTGGCCCAGGGGTCAATGAACACTGAAGCTTTCTTT.

J is TRBJ2-7 and V is TRBV7-6; D possibly corresponds to TRBD2 (5 bases). V was cut by 3 bases and J by 3 bases, with 12 bases left in between. The CDR3 consists of 14 residues. Germline lookup yields CDR1 SGHVS and CDR2 FNYEAQ. For the CDR3, the DNA is TGTGCCAGCAGCTTGTCACTAGGCAACTACGAGCAGTACTTC. This encodes CASSLSLGNYEQYF.

This clone appeared once. V usage is TRBV9 and J usage is TRBJ2-1; 11 bases fit TRBD2. Germline CDR1 and CDR2: SGDLS and YYNGEE. Trimming removed 3 bases from V and 2 bases from J; junction bases left unmatched: 4. The CDR3 has 16 residues. In nucleotides, the CDR3 is TGTGCCAGCAGCGCCGATAGCGGGAGGGCCTACAATGAGCAGTTCTTC. This sequence encodes CASSADSGRAYNEQFF.

The chain uses TRBV5-1 and TRBJ2-3; D not certain. CDR1 and CDR2 (germline): SGHRS, YFSETQ. This CDR3 contains 13 residues. Between the trimmed V and J ends, which lost 3 bases and 7 bases, there was a span of 12 bases. CDR3 loop: CASSSDSSNTQYF. CDR3 coding DNA: TGCGCCAGCAGCTCCGACTCATCTAATACGCAGTATTTT.

This chain joins TRBV20-1 and TRBJ2-7, with D unclear. Deletions cut 3 bases from V and 3 bases from J, with 6 bases between. Germline CDR1 reads DFQATT; CDR2 reads SNEGSKA (reference sequence). The CDR3 spans 11 residues. Here the CDR3 reads CSASQNYEQYF. CDR3 coding DNA: TGCAGTGCTAGTCAGAACTACGAGCAGTACTTC.

This clone was counted a single time. V is TRBV2 and J is TRBJ1-1; possibly TRBD1 for D (5 bases). Trimming cost V 8 bases and J 7 bases, with 17 bases left between them. CDR3 length: 13 residues. Looked up from germline, CDR1 is SNHLY and CDR2 is FYNNEI. This CDR3 reads CASRTHTGDEAFF. Here the CDR3 DNA reads TGTGCCAGCCGGACCCATACGGGGGATGAAGCTTTCTTT.

The chain employs TRBV7-8 and TRBJ1-5; D gene ambiguous. Trimming took off 0 bases at V and 6 bases at J, with 6 bases between the two ends. Germline V gene data show CDR1 as SGHVS and CDR2 as FQNEAQ. The CDR3 extends over 13 amino acids. CDR3 amino acids: CASSLALGQPQHF. CDR3 sequence (DNA): TGTGCCAGCAGCTTAGCGCTAGGTCAGCCCCAGCATTTT.

The chain recombines TRBV2 with TRBJ1-5; the D gene is possibly TRBD1 (6 bases). V dropped 4 bases and J dropped 1 base, with 14 bases sitting between them. Looked up from germline, CDR1 is SNHLY and CDR2 is FYNNEI. The CDR3 spans 16 residues. The CDR3 protein is CASSGQEVASNQPQHF. For the CDR3, the DNA is TGTGCCAGCAGTGGACAGGAAGTCGCGAGCAATCAGCCCCAGCATTTT.

V is TRBV5-4 and J is TRBJ1-2, with a possible D match to TRBD1 (6 bases). The germline gives CDR1 SGHNT, CDR2 YYREEE (reference sequence). This CDR3 comprises 12 residues. Trimming pared 3 bases from V and 7 bases from J, leaving 10 bases between. The CDR3 nucleotides are TGTGCCAGCAGCTCACAGGGAGCTGGCTACACCTTC. It encodes CASSSQGAGYTF.